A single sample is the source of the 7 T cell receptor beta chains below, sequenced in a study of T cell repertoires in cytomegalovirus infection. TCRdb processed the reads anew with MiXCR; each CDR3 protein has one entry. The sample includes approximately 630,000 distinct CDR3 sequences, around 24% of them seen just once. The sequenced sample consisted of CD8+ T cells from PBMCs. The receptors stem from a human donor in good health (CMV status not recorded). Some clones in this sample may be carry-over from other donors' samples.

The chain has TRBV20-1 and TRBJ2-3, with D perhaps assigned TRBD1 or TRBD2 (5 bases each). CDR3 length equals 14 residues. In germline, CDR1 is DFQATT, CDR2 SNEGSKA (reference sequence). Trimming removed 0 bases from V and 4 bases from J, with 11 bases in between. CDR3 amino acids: CSAREEGDPDTQYF. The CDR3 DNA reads TGCAGTGCTAGAGAGGAAGGGGACCCAGATACGCAGTATTTT.

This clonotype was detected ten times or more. CDR3 nucleotide sequence: TGCGCCAGCAGTGAGCGAGTGAATGAGCAGTTCTTC. It is translated as CASSERVNEQFF. This chain uses TRBV10-1 with TRBJ2-1, with no clear D. The CDR3 is 12 amino acids. The V end was cut by 2 bases, the J end by 7 bases, with 6 bases between. Germline V gene sequence: CDR1 WNHNN, CDR2 SYGVQD (reference sequence).

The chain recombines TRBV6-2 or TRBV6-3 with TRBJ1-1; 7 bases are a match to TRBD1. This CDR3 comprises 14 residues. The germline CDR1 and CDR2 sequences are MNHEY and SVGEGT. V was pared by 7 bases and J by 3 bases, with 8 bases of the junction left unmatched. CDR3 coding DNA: TGTGCCAGCACTTCACAGGGGTATCACACTGAAGCTTTCTTT. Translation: CASTSQGYHTEAFF.

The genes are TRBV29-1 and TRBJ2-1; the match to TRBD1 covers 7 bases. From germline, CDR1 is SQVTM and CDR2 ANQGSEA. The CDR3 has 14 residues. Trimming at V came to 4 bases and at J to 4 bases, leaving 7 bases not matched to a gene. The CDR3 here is CSVGGTANYNEQFF. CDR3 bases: TGCAGCGTTGGGGGGACAGCAAATTACAATGAGCAGTTCTTC.

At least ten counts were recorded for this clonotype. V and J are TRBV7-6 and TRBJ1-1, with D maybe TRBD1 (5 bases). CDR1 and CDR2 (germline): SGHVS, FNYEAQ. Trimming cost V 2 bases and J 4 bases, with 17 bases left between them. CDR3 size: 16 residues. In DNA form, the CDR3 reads TGTGCCAGCAGCTTACGCGCCCCTTCGAGGGGCACTGAAGCTTTCTTT. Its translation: CASSLRAPSRGTEAFF.

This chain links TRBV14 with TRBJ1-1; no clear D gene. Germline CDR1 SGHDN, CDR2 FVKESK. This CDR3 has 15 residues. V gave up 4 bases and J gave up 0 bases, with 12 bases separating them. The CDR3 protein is CASSPTRTLNTEAFF. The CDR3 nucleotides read TGTGCCAGCAGCCCAACTAGGACGTTGAACACTGAAGCTTTCTTT.

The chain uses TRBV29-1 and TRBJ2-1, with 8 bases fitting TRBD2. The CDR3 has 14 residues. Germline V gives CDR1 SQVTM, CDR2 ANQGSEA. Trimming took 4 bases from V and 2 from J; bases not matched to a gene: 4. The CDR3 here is CSVASGGPYNEQFF. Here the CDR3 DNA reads TGCAGCGTTGCGAGCGGGGGCCCCTACAATGAGCAGTTCTTC.